This T cell receptor beta chain was captured in a study of cytomegalovirus exposure and HLA in healthy donors. General study results and limits: In a later analysis, 17,000 or so TCR beta sequences were associated with HLA alleles at 0.05 false discovery rate. TCR beta chains numbering roughly 150 were designated cytomegalovirus-associated. TCR beta V segments were, for the most part, productive about 87% or about 30% of the time in an earlier analysis. Presence/absence comparisons presumed near-even sequencing depth among donors.

PCR was performed using 60 Vbeta and 13 Jbeta primers. Method: immunoSEQ multiplex PCR; TCRdb's copy keeps in-frame clones and lacks some. The repertoire holds over 250,000 clones, with roughly 70% as singletons. This clone was seen a handful of times. Its antigen is as yet unknown. The CDR3 spans 14 residues. Trimming stripped 0 bases from V and 1 base from J, with 4 bases between. Germline CDR1 and CDR2: MNHEY and SVGAGI. The rearrangement joins TRBV6-5 to TRBJ2-1; D uncertain. This TCR derives from a female donor in good health and CMV-seronegative. Sequencing was performed on PBMCs. CDR3 DNA: TGTGCCAGCAGTTACTCGACTTCCTACAATGAGCAGTTCTTC. Amino acid sequence: CASSYSTSYNEQFF.